This T cell receptor (beta chain) was obtained from a study of T-cell memory formation after mild COVID-19. This clonotype was recorded a few times. TCR alpha and TCR beta cDNA libraries carrying sample barcodes and UMIs came from 5'RACE with constant-segment primers. TCRdb analysed the 5' RACE reads with MiXCR anew, one entry per CDR3 protein. This sample yields just over 300,000 distinct CDR3 sequences, of which just under 20% are seen a single time; under 25% belongs to the top ten. The V gene's germline CDR1 is ENHRY and CDR2 SYGVKD. The CDR3 totals 13 residues. V lost 8 bases and J lost 1; bases outside the gene matches: 2.

This sequence joins TRBV10-3 and TRBJ2-5, with 9 bases identical to TRBD2. Sequencing used PBMCs or a T cell subset sorted from them (not recorded which). The source of this sequence is a man between 18 and 35 years old who had mild COVID-19 (a few samples of this study predate the infection). Cell type and time point are not known. The CDR3 DNA reads as TGTGCCATCGGAGCGGGGGGCCAAGAGACCCAGTACTTC. Its translation is CAIGAGGQETQYF.